This TCR beta chain was found in a study of T cells in Graves' hyperthyroidism and ophthalmopathy. Graves' hyperthyroidism was deemed stable absent ophthalmopathy progression within 18 months. This CDR3 has 17 residues. Between the trimmed V and J ends, which lost 0 bases and 2 bases, there was a span of 11 bases. Germline-derived CDR1 and CDR2 are SGHDN and FVKESK. Using RNA transcripts as the source, TCR beta CDR3 regions were amplified. An initial round of RT-PCR targeting the TCR CDR3 relied on the HTBI primer set. One entry per CDR3 protein results from TCRdb running MiXCR on the multiplex PCR reads. The sample shows around 800,000 distinct CDR3 sequences, more than 30% of them seen only once.

Source material: blood. The V call is TRBV14, the J call TRBJ1-6; weak D call: TRBD1 (5 bases). The sequence came from a man between 18 and 29 years old with Graves' hyperthyroidism. The CDR3 DNA reads as TGTGCCAGCAGCCAAGATGAGGGGAGTGCCTATAATTCACCCCTCCACTTT. Translated, it gives CASSQDEGSAYNSPLHF.